This TCR beta chain came from a study of patients and donors after allogeneic stem cell transplantation. TCRdb reanalysed the RT-PCR reads using MiXCR and keeps one entry per CDR3 protein. The table lists roughly 960,000 distinct CDR3 sequences, around 17% of them singletons. V dropped 2 bases and J dropped 1; count of bases not matched to a gene: 6. The CDR3 has 16 residues. The rearrangement links TRBV12-3 or TRBV12-4 to TRBJ2-5; 8 bases fit TRBD2. This TCR was recovered from a human donor who was either an allogeneic HSCT recipient or a stem cell or donor lymphocyte infusion donor (not recorded which). It is not recorded whose cells these are; they may come from a transplant donor. Sequences were obtained from blood, either unsorted or a sorted T cell fraction (not recorded which). The CDR3 DNA follows: TGTGCCAGCAGTTTATCGGATAGCGGGGCCCAAGAGACCCAGTACTTC. Protein product: CASSLSDSGAQETQYF.